A selection of T cell receptor beta chains follows, all from one sample in a study of human T cells and chemical hapten exposure. TCRdb re-called the RACE reads through MiXCR, storing one row per CDR3 protein. Among around 70,000 distinct CDR3 sequences listed, around 10% were seen once. The sample here was whole blood, taken in connection with sensitization to the hapten diphenylcyclopropenone (DPC). Receptors originate from a woman in her fifties or sixties with alopecia areata. Some clones in this sample may be carry-over from other donors' samples. Both conserved end residues are part of each CDR3. Each record gives: CDR3 length, clone size, J gene, V gene, D gene, CDR3 protein, CDR3 DNA. D genes are given only for firm matches. Size is stated for part of the rows, as once, few or many counts, or as a class when the clone is expanded.

13,few,TRBJ2-1,TRBV3-1,-,CASSQGTNNEQFF,TGTGCCAGCAGCCAAGGGACAAACAATGAGCAGTTCTTC
14,many,TRBJ1-2,TRBV9,-,CASSVAAGLYGYTF,TGTGCCAGCAGCGTAGCGGCAGGCCTCTATGGCTACACCTTC
14,many,TRBJ2-3,TRBV12-3/TRBV12-4,-,CASSSADTTDTQYF,TGTGCCAGCAGTTCGGCGGATACCACAGATACGCAGTATTTT
14,many,TRBJ1-3,TRBV28,-,CASRQGGPGNTIYF,TGTGCCAGCAGACAAGGGGGACCTGGAAACACCATATATTTT
23,many,TRBJ1-6,TRBV21-1,-,CASSCYHRDRVRFQSRKNSPLHF,TGTGCCAGCAGCTGCTATCACCGGGACAGGGTCCGCTTTCAGAGTAGGAAAAATTCACCCCTCCACTTT
12,few,TRBJ1-1,TRBV12-3/TRBV12-4,-,CASSLYSTEAFF,TGTGCCAGCAGTTTATATAGCACTGAAGCTTTCTTT
11,-,TRBJ2-7,TRBV29-1,-,CSVETGYEQYF,TGCAGCGTTGAAACCGGCTACGAGCAGTACTTC
16,many,TRBJ2-4,TRBV28,-,CASSQGALLAKNIQYF,TGTGCCAGCAGCCAAGGGGCCCTTCTAGCCAAAAACATTCAGTACTTC
15,many,TRBJ1-5,TRBV2,-,CASSNTGFSNQPQHF,TGTGCCAGCAGCAATACAGGGTTCAGCAATCAGCCCCAGCATTTT
14,many,TRBJ1-6,TRBV9,-,CASSPGGRNSPLHF,TGTGCCAGCAGCCCCGGGGGGCGTAATTCACCCCTCCACTTT
14,many,TRBJ1-5,TRBV12-5,-,CASGLGGLNQPQHF,TGTGCTAGTGGTTTGGGGGGCCTAAATCAGCCCCAGCATTTT
13,few,TRBJ2-2,TRBV24-1,-,CATSHLRTGELFF,TGTGCCACCAGCCATCTGCGAACCGGGGAGCTGTTTTTT
16,few,TRBJ1-5,TRBV24-1,-,CATSDTGGGANQPQHF,TGTGCCACCAGTGACACCGGAGGGGGGGCTAATCAGCCCCAGCATTTT
18,many,TRBJ1-5,TRBV21-1,-,CASSKSPFQTYSNQPQHF,TGTGCCAGCAGCAAATCCCCGTTCCAGACCTATAGCAATCAGCCCCAGCATTTT
18,many,TRBJ1-2,TRBV10-3,-,CAISDPDRDTLTGYGYTF,TGTGCCATCAGTGATCCCGACCGGGACACCCTTACGGGCTATGGCTACACCTTC
12,few,TRBJ2-7,TRBV28,-,CAGGGTAGEQYF,TGTGCCGGCGGAGGAACCGCGGGGGAGCAGTACTTC
14,few,TRBJ2-7,TRBV29-1,-,CSVRSGGRGGEQYF,TGCAGCGTCCGCTCTGGCGGCAGGGGAGGCGAGCAGTACTTC
14,-,TRBJ2-5,TRBV7-9,-,CASSLGQVRETQYF,TGTGCCAGCAGCTTAGGACAGGTCCGGGAGACCCAGTACTTC
13,-,TRBJ1-5,TRBV27,-,CASSHGSNQPQHF,TGTGCCAGCAGTCACGGAAGCAATCAGCCCCAGCATTTT
13,many,TRBJ2-3,TRBV18,-,CASSPSYGDTQYF,TGTGCCAGCTCACCCTCCTATGGTGATACGCAGTATTTT
12,few,TRBJ1-2,TRBV29-1,-,CSVLHQGLGYTF,TGCAGCGTTTTACACCAGGGACTAGGCTACACCTTC
15,-,TRBJ2-3,TRBV5-1,TRBD1,CASSLDVDRADTQYF,TGCGCCAGCAGCTTGGACGTGGACAGGGCAGATACGCAGTATTTT
16,many,TRBJ2-3,TRBV28,-,CASSPGRGISTDTQYF,TGTGCCAGCAGCCCTGGGAGGGGGATTAGCACAGATACGCAGTATTTT
15,few,TRBJ2-7,TRBV28,TRBD1,CASTSGTGGSYEQYF,TGTGCCAGCACTTCCGGGACAGGGGGTTCCTACGAGCAGTACTTC
14,-,TRBJ1-6,TRBV28,-,CASRLLLSISPLHF,TGTGCCAGCAGGCTGCTCCTGAGTATTTCACCCCTCCACTTT
15,few,TRBJ1-1,TRBV18,-,CASSPRGQVNTEAFF,TGTGCCAGCTCACCACGAGGACAAGTGAACACTGAAGCTTTCTTT
13,-,TRBJ1-2,TRBV24-1,-,CATESGSNYGYTF,TGTGCCACCGAGTCCGGCAGTAACTATGGCTACACCTTC
17,many,TRBJ2-7,TRBV20-1,TRBD2,CSAPSGRTSRWGYEQYF,TGCAGTGCCCCAAGCGGGAGGACTTCTCGGTGGGGCTACGAGCAGTACTTC
16,few,TRBJ1-1,TRBV6-5,-,CASSYSWTSPNTEAFF,TGTGCCAGCAGTTACTCGTGGACGTCACCGAACACTGAAGCTTTCTTT
13,-,TRBJ1-1,TRBV2,TRBD1,CASSPTGGTEAFF,TGTGCCAGCAGTCCAACAGGGGGCACTGAAGCTTTCTTT
13,few,TRBJ2-2,TRBV28,-,CASSTRVTGELFF,TGTGCCAGCAGCACCAGGGTCACCGGGGAGCTGTTTTTT
15,many,TRBJ2-1,TRBV12-3/TRBV12-4,-,CASRDEGRRSGEQFF,TGTGCCAGCAGGGACGAGGGACGGCGGTCAGGTGAGCAGTTCTTC
14,-,TRBJ1-3,TRBV7-2,TRBD1,CASSSLQGTNTIYF,TGTGCCAGCAGCTCTCTACAGGGGACGAACACCATATATTTT
15,-,TRBJ2-4,TRBV2,-,CASSELALFSDIQYF,TGTGCCAGCAGTGAACTAGCTCTATTTTCGGACATTCAGTACTTC
13,-,TRBJ1-1,TRBV29-1,TRBD1,CSIPGQLNTEAFF,TGCAGCATTCCGGGACAGCTGAACACTGAAGCTTTCTTT
17,few,TRBJ2-7,TRBV28,TRBD2,CASSLSQLAGATYEQYF,TGTGCCAGCAGTTTATCCCAACTAGCGGGAGCAACCTACGAGCAGTACTTC
14,many,TRBJ1-5,TRBV28,-,CASRMGVSNQPQHF,TGTGCCAGCAGAATGGGGGTAAGCAATCAGCCCCAGCATTTT
11,few,TRBJ2-2,TRBV20-1,-,CSATLAGELFF,TGCAGTGCTACCCTAGCCGGGGAGCTGTTTTTT
13,many,TRBJ2-7,TRBV20-1,-,CSASDVSSYEQYF,TGCAGTGCTAGTGATGTCAGCTCCTACGAGCAGTACTTC
14,many,TRBJ2-2,TRBV18,-,CASSPGQNTGELFF,TGTGCCAGCAGCCCCGGACAGAACACCGGGGAGCTGTTTTTT
12,many,TRBJ2-3,TRBV7-2,-,CASSSLRDTQYF,TGTGCCAGCAGCTCTTTACGAGATACGCAGTATTTT
14,-,TRBJ2-1,TRBV20-1,-,CSAPSWRLYIEQFF,TGCAGTGCTCCCAGCTGGAGGCTATACATTGAGCAGTTCTTC
18,few,TRBJ2-6,TRBV13,TRBD1,CASSTFPGTASGANVLTF,TGTGCCAGCAGCACATTTCCCGGGACAGCTTCTGGGGCCAACGTCCTGACTTTC
14,many,TRBJ2-1,TRBV20-1,TRBD2,CSARALADYNEQFF,TGCAGTGCTAGAGCCCTAGCGGACTACAATGAGCAGTTCTTC
13,-,TRBJ1-1,TRBV5-1,-,CASGLLQNTEAFF,TGCGCCAGCGGCCTTCTCCAGAACACTGAAGCTTTCTTT
14,many,TRBJ1-5,TRBV5-1,-,CASSEQSLNQPQHF,TGCGCCAGCAGCGAACAGAGCCTAAATCAGCCCCAGCATTTT
14,-,TRBJ1-2,TRBV7-2,-,CASSLHAEAYGYTF,TGTGCCAGCAGCTTACACGCAGAAGCCTATGGCTACACCTTC
13,few,TRBJ1-4,TRBV7-2,-,CASSLDRNEKLFF,TGTGCCAGCAGTTTGGACAGAAATGAAAAACTGTTTTTT
14,many,TRBJ2-3,TRBV2,-,CASVSGISTDTQYF,TGTGCCAGCGTTTCAGGGATCTCGACAGATACGCAGTATTTT
16,-,TRBJ2-2,TRBV20-1,TRBD2,CSARLSGSSGTGELFF,TGCAGTGCTAGACTTAGCGGGAGTAGCGGCACCGGGGAGCTGTTTTTT
13,few,TRBJ1-2,TRBV28,-,CASSLLTGRGYTF,TGTGCCAGCAGTTTACTTACAGGGCGAGGCTACACCTTC
15,-,TRBJ2-4,TRBV3-1,-,CASSHPGTEAPIQYF,TGTGCCAGCAGCCATCCCGGGACCGAAGCGCCCATTCAGTACTTC
16,few,TRBJ1-1,TRBV11-2,-,CASSLGHARGFLGAFF,TGTGCCAGCAGCTTAGGACATGCCAGGGGTTTTCTGGGAGCTTTCTTT
13,-,TRBJ2-7,TRBV27,TRBD2,CASRAGGHYEQYF,TGTGCCAGCAGGGCGGGGGGCCACTACGAGCAGTACTTC
16,few,TRBJ2-5,TRBV24-1,TRBD1,CATSDRTGGAKETQYF,TGTGCCACCAGTGACCGGACAGGGGGCGCGAAAGAGACCCAGTACTTC